The 28 T cell receptor beta chains below were found in one sample sequenced in a study of cytomegalovirus exposure and HLA in healthy donors. PCR used 60 Vbeta primers and 13 Jbeta primers. Only in-frame clones appear in the TCRdb table, and some are missing; sequencing was by immunoSEQ multiplex PCR. The data show about 190,000 clones, with 75% to 85% seen just once and around 2.2% held by the top ten. Source material: PBMCs. Every receptor here comes from a woman aged 25 to 45 in good health and CMV-seronegative.

The chain carries TRBV14 and TRBJ1-1; tentatively, D is TRBD1 (6 bases). This CDR3 has 16 amino acids. Germline V gene lookup returns CDR1 SGHDN and CDR2 FVKESK. Trimming removed 0 bases from V and 5 bases from J, with 16 bases in between. CDR3: CASSQELGQGRTEAFF. In DNA, the CDR3 is TGTGCCAGCAGCCAAGAACTCGGGCAGGGGAGAACTGAAGCTTTCTTT.

The chain has TRBV28 and TRBJ1-1; TRBD1 aligns across 7 bases. The CDR3 has 14 amino acids. V lost 6 bases and J lost 1; bases outside the gene matches: 5. Looked up from germline, CDR1 is MDHEN and CDR2 is SYDVKM. In DNA form, the CDR3 reads TGTGCCAGCAGGGCAGGGGGTGGGAACACTGAAGCTTTCTTT. Translating gives CASRAGGGNTEAFF.

This clone was observed once. The J gene is TRBJ2-7, the V gene TRBV11-2; D not resolved. Germline V gene sequence: CDR1 SGHAT, CDR2 FQNNGV. V was pared by 6 bases and J by 3 bases, with 6 bases between. The CDR3 length is 11 residues. The CDR3 reads CASRQNYEQYF. CDR3 bases: TGTGCCAGCAGACAGAACTACGAGCAGTACTTC.

This chain links TRBV11-2 with TRBJ1-4, with D hard to call. This CDR3 is 13 amino acids long. V was shortened by 5 bases and J by 8 bases, with 12 bases between the two germline ends. CDR1 and CDR2 from the germline V gene are SGHAT and FQNNGV. The CDR3 sequence: CASSTRESEKLFF. The DNA of the CDR3 is TGTGCCAGCAGCACGCGAGAGTCCGAAAAACTGTTTTTT.

V gene TRBV7-8 combines with J gene TRBJ2-1; D remains unclear. The CDR3 is 16 residues long. Trimming shortened V by 0 bases and J by 6 bases, and 15 bases separated the two germline ends. Looked up from germline, CDR1 is SGHVS and CDR2 is FQNEAQ. The CDR3 region is CASSLARLVVSNEQFF. Written as DNA, the CDR3 is TGTGCCAGCAGCTTAGCCCGACTCGTAGTATCCAATGAGCAGTTCTTC.

The V call is TRBV9, the J call TRBJ1-1; the match to TRBD1 covers 10 bases. V was pared by 3 bases and J by 6 bases, with 11 bases of the junction left unmatched. This CDR3 has 16 residues. Germline loops: CDR1 SGDLS, CDR2 YYNGEE. CDR3 sequence (DNA): TGTGCCAGCAGCGCGAGGGGGACAGGGGTAAAAGCTGAAGCTTTCTTT. Amino acids: CASSARGTGVKAEAFF.

The V and J genes are TRBV18 and TRBJ2-7; D not certain. V gave up 6 bases and J gave up 2 bases, with 11 bases separating them. CDR3 length equals 13 residues. Germline V gene lookup returns CDR1 KGHSH and CDR2 LQKENI. The CDR3 region is CASSRGEAYEQYF. Written as DNA, the CDR3 is TGTGCCAGCTCCAGAGGAGAAGCCTACGAGCAGTACTTC. The complete variable domain, with remaining parts taken from reference TRBV18 and TRBJ2-7, reads NAGVMQNPRHLVRRRGQEARLRCSPMKGHSHVYWYRQLPEEGLKFMVYLQKENIIDESGMPKERFSAEFPKEGPSILRIQQVVRGDSAAYFCASSRGEAYEQYFGPGTRLTVT.

CDR3 nucleotide sequence: TGTGCCAGCAGTTCGGACTTTGACAGGGGGCAGGACACTGAAGCTTTCTTT. It specifies CASSSDFDRGQDTEAFF. J is TRBJ1-1 and V is TRBV28; 10 nucleotides line up with TRBD1. The trim removed 4 bases at V and 3 bases at J, leaving 11 bases unmatched. The length of the CDR3 is 17 residues. The germline CDR1 and CDR2 sequences are MDHEN and SYDVKM.

This clone was recorded a few times. The chain links TRBV2 to TRBJ2-1, with 9 bases aligning to TRBD2. The CDR3 has 15 amino acids. The V segment lost 4 bases and the J segment 5 bases; nucleotides outside the gene matches: 6. The germline gives CDR1 SNHLY, CDR2 FYNNEI. The CDR3 bases are TGTGCCAGCAGTGCGGCTAGCGGGACGAACAATGAGCAGTTCTTC. Its protein product is CASSAASGTNNEQFF.

This rearrangement joins TRBV7-9 to TRBJ2-1; no firm D call. Trimming took 7 bases from V and 5 from J, leaving 12 bases between them. Germline V gene data show CDR1 as SEHNR and CDR2 as FQNEAQ (reference sequence). CDR3 size: 13 residues. CDR3 DNA: TGTGCCAGCAAATTTGAGAATAACAATGAGCAGTTCTTC. It codes for CASKFENNNEQFF.

The rearrangement joins TRBV27 to TRBJ1-5, with D uncertain. This CDR3 region has 14 residues. V was shortened by 4 bases and J by 0 bases, with 7 bases between the two germline ends. Germline-derived CDR1 and CDR2 are MNHEY and SMNVEV (reference sequence). The CDR3 DNA reads TGTGCCAGCAGTTGGCAGTATAGCAATCAGCCCCAGCATTTT. Translated, it gives CASSWQYSNQPQHF.

J is TRBJ1-4 and V is TRBV30, with 7 bases matching TRBD1. Trimming cost V 0 bases and J 6 bases; bases outside gene matches: 4. The CDR3 contains 14 residues. CDR1 is GTSNPN, CDR2 SVGIG, per germline (reference sequence). CDR3 bases: TGTGCCTGGAGTGTTACAGGGGTTGATGAAAAACTGTTTTTT. Encoded protein: CAWSVTGVDEKLFF.

The J gene is TRBJ2-1, the V gene TRBV2; TRBD2 agrees at 14 bases. The trim removed 7 bases at V and 5 bases at J, leaving 7 bases unmatched. CDR3 length equals 16 residues. CDR1 is SNHLY and CDR2 is FYNNEI in the germline V gene. CDR3 in DNA: TGTGCCAGCACCGGGACTAGCGGGAGATCCCACAATGAGCAGTTCTTC. It translates to CASTGTSGRSHNEQFF.

The chain uses TRBV7-9 and TRBJ1-3; no definite D call. Per germline, CDR1 SEHNR and CDR2 FQNEAQ (reference sequence). Trimming cost V 2 bases and J 4 bases, with 18 bases left between them. The CDR3 has 17 amino acids. The CDR3 loop is CASSLLLLLVSGNTIYF. The CDR3 nucleotides read TGTGCCAGCAGCTTACTCCTTCTACTAGTTTCGGGAAACACCATATATTTT.

This clone was counted only a few times. The V and J genes are TRBV5-4 and TRBJ2-7; D not resolved. Deletions cut 9 bases from V and 2 bases from J, with 9 bases between. This CDR3 region has 11 residues. Per the germline V gene, CDR1 is SGHNT and CDR2 is YYREEE (reference sequence). The CDR3 bases are TGTGCCATTTCTAGTCCCTACGAGCAGTACTTC. Its translation is CAISSPYEQYF.

This clone occurred a few times. The chain uses TRBV29-1 and TRBJ2-1; D might be TRBD1 (7 bases). The CDR3 is 12 amino acids. Trimming removed 2 bases from V and 6 bases from J, with 8 bases in between. Germline lookup yields CDR1 SQVTM and CDR2 ANQGSEA. DNA for the CDR3: TGCAGCGTTGAACAGGGGGGCAATGAGCAGTTCTTC. Translating gives CSVEQGGNEQFF.

The chain links TRBV27 to TRBJ2-7; 7 bases match TRBD1. CDR3 length: 15 amino acids. In germline, CDR1 is MNHEY, CDR2 SMNVEV (reference sequence). Unmatched junction bases numbered 8, after V lost 4 bases and J lost 2 bases. This CDR3 is CASSSNSGGAYEQYF. The CDR3 DNA reads as TGTGCCAGCAGTTCCAACTCAGGGGGAGCCTACGAGCAGTACTTC.

The chain uses TRBV19 and TRBJ2-2, with TRBD1 identical over 9 bases. This CDR3 is built from 15 residues. Germline CDR1 is LNHDA and CDR2 is SQIVND (reference sequence). V lost 4 bases and J lost 5; bases outside the gene matches: 5. The CDR3 region is CASSTYRGHTGELFF. The DNA for the CDR3 is TGTGCCAGTAGTACCTACAGGGGGCATACCGGGGAGCTGTTTTTT.

The chain couples TRBV16 to TRBJ2-7; D perhaps matches TRBD1 (5 bases). Germline V gene sequence: CDR1 KGHSY, CDR2 FQNENV. The CDR3 sequence is 14 residues long. Trimming pared 2 bases from V and 3 bases from J, leaving 11 bases between. This chain's CDR3 is CASSQKGLNYEQYF. CDR3 DNA: TGTGCCAGCAGCCAAAAGGGGCTAAACTACGAGCAGTACTTC.

The chain's CDR3 is CASSSTGLENGYTF. CDR3 nucleotides: TGTGCCAGCAGCTCGACAGGCCTTGAAAATGGCTACACCTTC. V gene TRBV7-2 combines with J gene TRBJ1-2; maybe TRBD1 (6 bases). Trimming stripped 4 bases from V and 6 bases from J, with 15 bases between. This CDR3 has 14 residues. CDR1 and CDR2 from the germline V gene are SGHTA and FQGNSA.

V gene TRBV7-3 combines with J gene TRBJ2-3; 8 positions match TRBD2. Germline V gene lookup returns CDR1 SGHTA and CDR2 FQGTGA. V shed 2 bases and J 4 bases; nucleotides not matched to a gene: 5. The CDR3 totals 15 residues. The CDR3 protein is CASSLGTRGSDTQYF. CDR3 nucleotide sequence: TGTGCCAGCAGCTTAGGGACTAGGGGATCAGATACGCAGTATTTT.

The V and J genes are TRBV28 and TRBJ2-7, with 14 bases matching TRBD2. The germline V gene has CDR1 MDHEN and CDR2 SYDVKM. The CDR3 contains 13 residues. The CDR3 protein is CASRHPGLAGEVV. Written as DNA, the CDR3 is TGTGCCAGCAGACACCCGGGACTAGCGGGAGAGGTGGTC.

The genes are TRBV10-1 and TRBJ2-2; 14 nucleotides line up with TRBD2. The length of the CDR3 is 15 residues. Per the germline V gene, CDR1 is WNHNN and CDR2 is SYGVQD (reference sequence). Unmatched junction bases numbered 2, after V lost 5 bases and J lost 6 bases. The CDR3, as DNA: TGCGCCAGCAGTTTGGGACTAGCGGGGGCCGGGGAGCTGTTTTTT. Protein: CASSLGLAGAGELFF.

The table lists this clone with a few counts. The CDR3 sequence: CASRRTQTGTYGYTF. The DNA of the CDR3 is TGTGCCAGCAGACGGACCCAGACAGGAACATATGGCTACACCTTC. The chain recombines TRBV5-6 with TRBJ1-2, with a tentative D call TRBD1 (6 bases). This CDR3 spans 15 amino acids. The V end was cut by 5 bases, the J end by 5 bases, with 19 bases between. Germline-derived CDR1 and CDR2 are SGHDT and YYEEEE.

The rearrangement joins TRBV5-8 to TRBJ2-1, with D possibly matching TRBD1 (6 bases). Germline CDR1 and CDR2: SGHTS and YDEGEE. The CDR3 spans 15 residues. Trimming shortened V by 3 bases and J by 8 bases, and 18 bases separated the two germline ends. The CDR3 bases are TGTGCCAGCAGCTCACCGGGACAATGGAATTATGAGCAGTTCTTC. As protein: CASSSPGQWNYEQFF. Drawing the rest from reference TRBV5-8 and TRBJ2-1, the complete variable domain is EAGVTQSPTHLIKTRGQQATLRCSPISGHTSVYWYQQALGLGLQFLLWYDEGEERNRGNFPPRFSGRQFPNYSSELNVNALELEDSALYLCASSSPGQWNYEQFFGPGTRLTVL.

This clone showed up many times. The chain has TRBV30 and TRBJ1-4; 9 positions match TRBD1. Germline V gives CDR1 GTSNPN, CDR2 SVGIG (reference sequence). Trimming removed 1 base from V and 5 bases from J; junction bases left unmatched: 2. The CDR3 consists of 14 residues. CDR3 amino acids: CAWSGGTGNEKLFF. The CDR3 coding sequence is TGTGCCTGGAGTGGAGGGACAGGGAATGAAAAACTGTTTTTT.

J is TRBJ2-5 and V is TRBV9, with D possibly being TRBD2 (7 bases). Trimming cost V 0 bases and J 0 bases, with 15 bases left between them. The CDR3 extends over 17 amino acids. CDR1 is SGDLS, CDR2 YYNGEE, per germline. The CDR3 sequence is CASSVAWGGRHQETQYF. The CDR3 coding sequence is TGTGCCAGCAGCGTAGCTTGGGGGGGGCGCCACCAAGAGACCCAGTACTTC.

The CDR3 protein is CASSLGQGFPYEQYF. In nucleotides, the CDR3 is TGCGCCAGCAGCTTGGGACAGGGATTCCCCTACGAGCAGTACTTC. This chain connects TRBV5-1 to TRBJ2-7; 7 bases fit TRBD1. The CDR3 contains 15 residues. CDR1 is SGHRS, CDR2 YFSETQ, per germline. Trimming took 0 bases from V and 2 from J; bases not matched to a gene: 5.